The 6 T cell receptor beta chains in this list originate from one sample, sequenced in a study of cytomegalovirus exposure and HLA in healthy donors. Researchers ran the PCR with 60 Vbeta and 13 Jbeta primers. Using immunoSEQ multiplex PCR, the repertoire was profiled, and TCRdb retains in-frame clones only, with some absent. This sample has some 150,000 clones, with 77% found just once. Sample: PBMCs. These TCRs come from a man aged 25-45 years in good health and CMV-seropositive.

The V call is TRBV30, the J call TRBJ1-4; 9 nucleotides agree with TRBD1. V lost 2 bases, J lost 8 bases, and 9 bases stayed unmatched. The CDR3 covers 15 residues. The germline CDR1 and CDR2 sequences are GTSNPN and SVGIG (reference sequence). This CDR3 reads CAWSTGGAGFEKLFF. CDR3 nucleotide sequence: TGTGCCTGGAGTACAGGGGGCGCCGGATTCGAAAAACTGTTTTTT.

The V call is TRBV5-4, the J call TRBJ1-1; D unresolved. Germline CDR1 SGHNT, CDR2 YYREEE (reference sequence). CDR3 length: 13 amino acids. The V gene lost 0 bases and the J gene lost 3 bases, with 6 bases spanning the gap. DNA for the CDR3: TGTGCCAGCAGCTTGGATTTCGACACTGAAGCTTTCTTT. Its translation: CASSLDFDTEAFF.

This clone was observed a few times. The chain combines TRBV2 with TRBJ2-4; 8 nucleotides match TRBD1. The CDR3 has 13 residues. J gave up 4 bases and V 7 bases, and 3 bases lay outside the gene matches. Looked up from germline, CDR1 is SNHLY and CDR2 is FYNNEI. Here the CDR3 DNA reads TGTGCCAGCACCTGGACAGGGAAAAACATTCAGTACTTC. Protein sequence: CASTWTGKNIQYF.

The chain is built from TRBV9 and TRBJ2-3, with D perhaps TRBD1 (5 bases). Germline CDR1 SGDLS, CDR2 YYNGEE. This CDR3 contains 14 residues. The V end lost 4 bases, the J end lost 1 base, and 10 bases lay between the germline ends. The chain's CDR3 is CASSPLGRTDTQYF. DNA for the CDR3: TGTGCCAGCAGCCCCCTGGGGCGCACAGATACGCAGTATTTT.

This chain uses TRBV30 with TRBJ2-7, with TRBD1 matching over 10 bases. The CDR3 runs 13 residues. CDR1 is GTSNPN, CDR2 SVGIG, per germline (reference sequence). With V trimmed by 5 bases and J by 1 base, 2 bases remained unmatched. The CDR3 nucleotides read TGTGCCTGGGACAGGGGGCCTTCCTACGAGCAGTACTTC. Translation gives CAWDRGPSYEQYF.

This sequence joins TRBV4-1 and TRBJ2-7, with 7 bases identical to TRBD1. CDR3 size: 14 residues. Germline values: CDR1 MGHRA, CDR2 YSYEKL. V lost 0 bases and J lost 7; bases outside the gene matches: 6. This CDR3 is CASSQERQGEEQYF. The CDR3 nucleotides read TGCGCCAGCAGCCAAGAAAGACAGGGCGAAGAGCAGTACTTC.